In this sample, the clone carrying this T cell receptor (beta chain) turned up a few times. This specimen comes from a study of CD8+ T cells in alopecia areata. Treatment of the sample: oral pan-JAK inhibitor, 5-10 mg twice daily. Once RNA had been extracted, it was reverse transcribed into cDNA to act as the sequencing template. The data were produced by immunoSEQ multiplex PCR, yet TCRdb's version contains in-frame clones alone and is incomplete. The profile shows 200,000 to 250,000 clones, 55% to 70% of them singletons. CDR1 is SGHDN, CDR2 FVKESK, per germline. V was cut by 0 bases and J by 4 bases, with 22 bases left in between. This CDR3 contains 18 residues.

Sample: CD4+ T cells sorted from blood, taken at week 4, from a patient treated with tofacitinib. The rearrangement links TRBV14 to TRBJ2-7; D remains ambiguous. The origin of this receptor is a human donor with alopecia areata. The CDR3 here is CASSQDLDVRYRGYEQYF. CDR3 sequence (DNA): TGTGCCAGCAGCCAAGATCTGGACGTACGTTACAGAGGATACGAGCAGTACTTC. The full variable domain, completed using reference TRBV14 and TRBJ2-7, is EAGVTQFPSHSVIEKGQTVTLRCDPISGHDNLYWYRRVMGKEIKFLLHFVKESKQDESGMPNNRFLAERTGGTYSTLKVQPAELEDSGVYFCASSQDLDVRYRGYEQYFGPGTRLTVT.